These 5 T cell receptor beta chains were all obtained from the same sample, sequenced in a study of shared clonotypes between healthy human individuals (TCRdb year 2020). The library came from the immunoSEQ multiplex PCR assay. Here the immuneACCESS table is served through TCRdb, limited to in-frame sequences with V and J called. Missing clones are a known gap in these copies; in checked studies unresolved V genes cover under half, and the rest lacks a known reason. The sample table contains roughly 2.2 million clones; only one count was recorded for 85% to 95% of them. The top ten clones comprise around 0.38% of the sample. Input material: naive CD4+ T cells from PBMCs. The sample's cell subset or site label, in plain terms: CD45RA+ positively selected. The receptors were gathered from a man aged 18 to 35 in good health. Some clones in this sample may be carry-over from other donors' samples.

This chain connects TRBV9 to TRBJ1-2; 8 nucleotides line up with TRBD1. Unmatched junction bases numbered 10, after V lost 1 base and J lost 8 bases. The CDR3 is 15 residues long. CDR1 is SGDLS and CDR2 is YYNGEE in the germline V gene. This CDR3 reads CASSVTEVTGVGYTF. The CDR3 DNA reads TGTGCCAGCAGCGTAACCGAAGTGACAGGGGTGGGCTACACCTTC.

In the case of this clone: In the same sample, other DNA sequences code for this CDR3. The CDR3 loop reads CASSLTGNTIYF. CDR3 DNA: TGTGCCAGCAGTTTAACCGGAAACACCATATATTTT. The chain combines TRBV28 with TRBJ1-3; D is ambiguous. Trimming removed 2 bases from V and 4 bases from J, with 3 bases in between. The CDR3 contains 12 residues. Germline-derived CDR1 and CDR2 are MDHEN and SYDVKM.

The rearrangement uses TRBV5-1 and TRBJ1-1; D remains ambiguous. Trimming cost V 1 base and J 5 bases, with 12 bases left between them. The CDR3 totals 14 residues. Germline values: CDR1 SGHRS, CDR2 YFSETQ. CDR3 sequence reads: CASSLSGRQTEAFF. The CDR3 nucleotides read TGCGCCAGCAGCTTGTCAGGTCGGCAGACTGAAGCTTTCTTT.

The gene calls are TRBV6-5 and TRBJ1-5; D gene unclear. The germline V gene has CDR1 MNHEY and CDR2 SVGAGI. The CDR3 length is 13 residues. Trimming pared 2 bases from V and 7 bases from J, leaving 9 bases between. The CDR3 here is CASSYGVQQPQHF. The CDR3 DNA is TGTGCCAGCAGTTACGGCGTCCAACAGCCCCAGCATTTT.

The V call is TRBV16, the J call TRBJ1-4; D is perhaps TRBD1 (6 bases). V was trimmed by 3 bases and J by 0 bases, leaving 14 bases between them. The CDR3 extends over 17 amino acids. Germline V gene sequence: CDR1 KGHSY, CDR2 FQNENV. CDR3 sequence reads: CASSHQRGQPTNEKLFF. The CDR3 DNA is TGTGCCAGCAGCCACCAACGAGGACAGCCAACTAATGAAAAACTGTTTTTT.